The clone carrying this TCR beta chain was found a few times. These data originate in a study of blood T cell repertoires in COVID-19. Overall study context: Material from acute and convalescent COVID-19 was sourced from the United States, Italy and Spain. Sources were T cells, B-cell-depleted T cells, or PBMCs; the material itself was cDNA or gDNA.

As handled by the study authors: From reference gene primer amplification, estimates of nucleated cell counts were derived. Clones were sequenced by immunoSEQ multiplex PCR, and TCRdb holds only the in-frame ones, with some missing. V and J calls and clone size are given by that table; D and trimming were obtained from the DNA. The sample contains tens of thousands of clones, roughly 83% of which appear only once. The germline V gene has CDR1 SGHRS and CDR2 YFSETQ. Trimming left V 0 bases short and J 2 bases short, with 14 bases between. This CDR3 region has 16 residues. The TCR was taken from a human donor in a cohort sampled during active COVID-19. The chain carries TRBV5-1 and TRBJ1-1; D is possibly TRBD1 (6 bases). Sequenced input: peripheral blood. Here the CDR3 DNA reads TGCGCCAGCAGCTTGGGCCCGCGGGGGGCAAACACTGAAGCTTTCTTT. Translated: CASSLGPRGANTEAFF.